Presented here are 22 T cell receptor beta chains from one specimen sequenced in a study of CD8 T cells in ankylosing spondylitis (dated by TCRdb to between 2016 and 2019). On the study overall, not on this receptor specifically: A TCR beta motif of about 8 highly homologous amino acid variants appeared characteristic of blood from ankylosing spondylitis patients.

Library generation was performed with 5' RACE. The reads were generated on an Illumina HiSeq 2500. TCRdb's own reprocessing of the public reads used fastp at Q25 and MiXCR and kept productive beta chains. Rows are unified per CDR3 protein, each entry keeping the most common DNA and genes. The sample table contains roughly 700,000 distinct CDR3 sequences; only one count was recorded for 15% to 20% of them. Around a fifth of the sample lies in the top ten. No antigens are known for them. Sample: blood, either unsorted or a sorted T cell fraction (not recorded which). These receptors all stem from a male donor with ankylosing spondylitis.

This clonotype was seen a handful of times. The V gene is TRBV2, the J gene TRBJ2-7; D not resolved. Trimming took 2 bases from V and 7 from J, leaving 12 bases between them. CDR1 is SNHLY, CDR2 FYNNEI, per germline. The CDR3 totals 13 residues. The CDR3 bases are TGTGCCAGCAGTGAACAGCTGGGTCCGGAGCAGTACTTC. It yields the protein CASSEQLGPEQYF. Full variable domain (outside the CDR3, taken from reference TRBV2 and TRBJ2-7): EPEVTQTPSHQVTQMGQEVILRCVPISNHLYFYWYRQILGQKVEFLVSFYNNEISEKSEIFDDQFSVERPDGSNFTLKIRSTKLEDSAMYFCASSEQLGPEQYFGPGTRLTVT.

This chain connects TRBV7-9 to TRBJ2-7; no definite D call. Trimming took off 5 bases at V and 1 base at J, with 12 bases between the two ends. In germline, CDR1 is SEHNR, CDR2 FQNEAQ (reference sequence). This CDR3 has 14 amino acids. The DNA of the CDR3 is TGTGCCAGCAGCCCCCTGGTGGGGTCCTACGAGCAGTACTTC. Amino acids: CASSPLVGSYEQYF.

This clonotype was detected only a few times. The chain recombines TRBV12-3 or TRBV12-4 with TRBJ2-7; 8 bases align to TRBD1. The length of the CDR3 is 14 residues. The junction had 9 bases not matched to a gene; V was cut back by 6 bases and J by 5 bases. In DNA form, the CDR3 reads TGTGCCAGCAGCCACGGACAGGGATCCGACGAGCAGTACTTC. Its protein product is CASSHGQGSDEQYF.

This chain's CDR3 is CASSQSITGGVRFGYTF. The CDR3 DNA is TGTGCCAGCAGCCAATCGATAACAGGGGGCGTCAGGTTTGGCTACACCTTC. J is TRBJ1-2 and V is TRBV3-1; the match to TRBD1 covers 9 bases. The CDR3 has 17 amino acids. The V and J ends lost 2 bases and 7 bases, in that order; junction bases with no gene match: 14. Germline CDR1 is LGHDT and CDR2 is YNNKEL (reference sequence).

This clonotype was observed a few times. The J gene is TRBJ2-1, the V gene TRBV12-3 or TRBV12-4, with TRBD2 matching over 12 bases. There are 15 residues in the CDR3. Trimming took 5 bases from V and 8 from J; bases not matched to a gene: 7. Here the CDR3 reads CASSPLAGGPYEQFF. CDR3 in DNA: TGTGCCAGCAGTCCCCTAGCGGGAGGGCCTTATGAGCAGTTCTTC.

This clonotype has more than one count but fewer than ten. V usage is TRBV3-1 and J usage is TRBJ1-1; a weak D match, TRBD1 (6 bases). The CDR3 loop spans 15 amino acids. CDR1 is LGHDT, CDR2 YNNKEL, per germline (reference sequence). V was trimmed by 3 bases and J by 5 bases, leaving 16 bases between them. The CDR3 sequence is CASSHPVGGRTEAFF. The DNA of the CDR3 is TGTGCCAGCAGCCACCCCGTAGGGGGTAGGACTGAAGCTTTCTTT.

The chain joins TRBV6-1 to TRBJ2-1; 9 bases are shared with TRBD1. This CDR3 has 15 amino acids. Trimming at V came to 7 bases and at J to 4 bases, leaving 8 bases not matched to a gene. CDR1 MNHNS and CDR2 SASEGT come from the germline V gene. CDR3 amino acids: CASKPQGASYNEQFF. CDR3 nucleotides: TGTGCCAGCAAGCCACAGGGGGCGTCTTACAATGAGCAGTTCTTC.

This clonotype turned up a few times. J is TRBJ2-2 and V is TRBV7-6; D unclear. CDR1 SGHVS and CDR2 FNYEAQ come from the germline V gene. The V end was cut by 1 base, the J end by 0 bases, with 6 bases between. The CDR3 runs to 15 residues. As DNA, the CDR3 is TGTGCCAGCAGCTTAGACTTTTCGAACACCGGGGAGCTGTTTTTT. This codes for CASSLDFSNTGELFF.

V and J are TRBV20-1 and TRBJ2-2; D gene ambiguous. The V and J ends lost 3 bases and 4 bases respectively, with 12 bases between them. The CDR3 totals 14 residues. Germline loops: CDR1 DFQATT, CDR2 SNEGSKA (reference sequence). The CDR3 sequence: CSASVGRRTGELFF. Here the CDR3 DNA reads TGCAGTGCTAGTGTCGGCAGGCGCACCGGGGAGCTGTTTTTT.

This clonotype appeared a few times. V usage is TRBV20-1 and J usage is TRBJ2-7; a possible D gene is TRBD2 (5 bases). Germline CDR1 DFQATT, CDR2 SNEGSKA (reference sequence). There are 13 residues in the CDR3. V lost 6 bases and J lost 4, with 16 bases in between. CDR3 loop: CSAQMGEGYEQYF. CDR3 nucleotide sequence: TGCAGTGCCCAGATGGGAGAAGGGTACGAGCAGTACTTC.

The chain couples TRBV7-9 to TRBJ2-7; D is undetermined. Germline-derived CDR1 and CDR2 are SEHNR and FQNEAQ (reference sequence). V was clipped by 1 base and J by 0 bases, with 7 bases between them. This CDR3 spans 14 amino acids. The CDR3, as DNA: TGTGCCAGCAGCTTAGACTGGAGCTCCTACGAGCAGTACTTC. Amino acids: CASSLDWSSYEQYF.

This clonotype was counted a few times. CDR3 sequence reads: CASNLGQASTDTQYF. The CDR3 DNA follows: TGTGCCAGCAACCTGGGACAGGCTAGCACAGATACGCAGTATTTT. V usage is TRBV12-3 or TRBV12-4 and J usage is TRBJ2-3, with TRBD1 identical over 8 bases. With 7 bases clipped from V and 0 bases from J, the junction kept 6 bases outside the gene matches. This CDR3 comprises 15 residues.

The chain uses TRBV12-3 or TRBV12-4 and TRBJ2-5, with TRBD1 matching 12 bases. The CDR3 totals 16 residues. The trim removed 1 base at V and 4 bases at J, leaving 4 bases unmatched. The chain's CDR3 is CASSLGDRGRAETQYF. In DNA form, the CDR3 reads TGTGCCAGCAGTTTAGGGGACAGGGGGCGCGCAGAGACCCAGTACTTC.

At least ten counts were recorded for this clonotype. The chain is built from TRBV29-1 and TRBJ2-1; TRBD2 matches 11 bases. J gave up 7 bases and V 6 bases, and 14 bases lay outside the gene matches. This CDR3 is 16 amino acids long. Germline assignment: CDR1 SQVTM and CDR2 ANQGSEA. The CDR3 DNA sequence: TGCAGCGTCCGAATGACTAGCGGGATCGCGGGTAATGAGCAGTTCTTC. Translation gives CSVRMTSGIAGNEQFF.

This clonotype appeared a few times. In nucleotides, the CDR3 is TGTGCCAGCAGCCAGTTTCTGTCGCCACCCTACAATGAGCAGTTCTTC. Translation gives CASSQFLSPPYNEQFF. This chain connects TRBV14 to TRBJ2-1; no firm D call. CDR1 is SGHDN and CDR2 is FVKESK in the germline V gene. The CDR3 spans 16 residues. V lost 3 bases to trimming and J lost 2 bases, with 14 bases between them. The full variable domain, completed using reference TRBV14 and TRBJ2-1, is EAGVTQFPSHSVIEKGQTVTLRCDPISGHDNLYWYRRVMGKEIKFLLHFVKESKQDESGMPNNRFLAERTGGTYSTLKVQPAELEDSGVYFCASSQFLSPPYNEQFFGPGTRLTVL.

This clonotype was observed a few times. The gene calls are TRBV4-3 and TRBJ2-3, with unresolved D. The germline V and J ends were trimmed by 2 bases and 4 bases, with 10 bases remaining between them. The V gene's germline CDR1 is LGHNA and CDR2 YSLEER. This CDR3 is built from 14 residues. The CDR3 DNA reads as TGCGCCAGCAGCCAATCCAGTGTCGCAGATACGCAGTATTTT. Protein product: CASSQSSVADTQYF.

This clonotype was seen more than once but under ten times. V is TRBV27 and J is TRBJ1-2, with D perhaps matching TRBD1 (6 bases). CDR1 and CDR2 from the germline V gene are MNHEY and SMNVEV (reference sequence). The CDR3 covers 15 residues. With 7 bases removed from V and 4 bases from J, the gap between germline ends came to 19 bases. CDR3 residues: CASTRIGGGGYGYTF. CDR3 nucleotides: TGTGCCAGCACCCGCATCGGGGGCGGAGGCTATGGCTACACCTTC.

The chain's CDR3 is CASSTRQGATYEQYF. For the CDR3, the DNA is TGTGCCAGCAGTACGAGACAGGGGGCCACCTACGAGCAGTACTTC. The V and J genes are TRBV12-3 or TRBV12-4 and TRBJ2-7; 10 bases map to TRBD1. J was trimmed by 2 bases and V by 5 bases; bases with no gene match: 6. The CDR3 runs 15 residues.

The chain has TRBV12-5 and TRBJ1-1; D not certain. This CDR3 is 11 amino acids long. Germline CDR1 reads LGHNT; CDR2 reads FRNRAP. The V and J ends lost 7 bases and 8 bases respectively, with 11 bases between them. The CDR3 loop reads CASVGLGEAFF. CDR3 sequence (DNA): TGTGCTAGTGTCGGTTTAGGGGAAGCTTTCTTT.

V is TRBV4-1 and J is TRBJ2-7; 10 positions match TRBD2. CDR3 length equals 15 residues. The V gene end was trimmed by 8 bases and the J gene end by 3 bases; junction bases not matched to a gene: 10. Germline lookup yields CDR1 MGHRA and CDR2 YSYEKL. As DNA, the CDR3 is TGCGCCAGCCGAATAGCTAGCGGGGGATACTACGAGCAGTACTTC. Translated, it gives CASRIASGGYYEQYF.

The rearrangement joins TRBV7-2 to TRBJ2-1; 8 bases map to TRBD1. Germline V lookup: CDR1 SGHTA, CDR2 FQGNSA. This CDR3 has 15 amino acids. The V and J ends lost 5 bases and 10 bases, in that order; junction bases with no gene match: 13. CDR3 protein: CASSQRTGTGYEQFF. CDR3 DNA: TGTGCCAGCAGCCAAAGGACAGGGACGGGTTACGAGCAGTTCTTC.

The chain combines TRBV7-9 with TRBJ2-1, with D possibly being TRBD2 (6 bases). V was shortened by 7 bases and J by 7 bases, with 20 bases between the two germline ends. The CDR3 extends over 15 amino acids. In germline, CDR1 is SEHNR, CDR2 FQNEAQ (reference sequence). For the CDR3, the DNA is TGTGCCAGCACCAAGCCGTCGGCGGGAACTAATGAGCAGTTCTTC. Protein: CASTKPSAGTNEQFF.